This T cell receptor beta chain was found in a study of cytomegalovirus exposure and HLA in healthy donors. Study-level background: A subsequent analysis stated that the 100 to 150 validation repertoires were run on the same platform as the 550 to 750 first-cohort repertoires.

Overall study results and limits: The study listed around 150 cytomegalovirus-associated TCR beta chains. According to a subsequent analysis, TCR clusters from the first cohort were inclined to appear together in the 120 validation repertoires. Whilst most TCR sequences proved rare, a subset of public TCRs occurred across many donors.

The method was immunoSEQ multiplex PCR; TCRdb's version includes in-frame clones alone and lacks a portion of them. The table has about 120,000 clones, around 90% seen once. The CDR3 has 16 amino acids. CDR1 LNHDA and CDR2 SQIVND come from the germline V gene (reference sequence). Trimming left V 6 bases short and J 7 bases short, with 21 bases between. On this clone: Its target is not known.

V and J are TRBV19 and TRBJ1-4, with D possibly matching TRBD1 (5 bases). The receptor comes from a woman between 18 and 29 years old in good health and CMV-seronegative. Sequencing was performed on PBMCs. CDR3 DNA sequence: TGTGCCAGTAGCAAGGAAGGCAGGGCGTCGGGTGAAAAACTGTTTTTT. Protein sequence: CASSKEGRASGEKLFF.